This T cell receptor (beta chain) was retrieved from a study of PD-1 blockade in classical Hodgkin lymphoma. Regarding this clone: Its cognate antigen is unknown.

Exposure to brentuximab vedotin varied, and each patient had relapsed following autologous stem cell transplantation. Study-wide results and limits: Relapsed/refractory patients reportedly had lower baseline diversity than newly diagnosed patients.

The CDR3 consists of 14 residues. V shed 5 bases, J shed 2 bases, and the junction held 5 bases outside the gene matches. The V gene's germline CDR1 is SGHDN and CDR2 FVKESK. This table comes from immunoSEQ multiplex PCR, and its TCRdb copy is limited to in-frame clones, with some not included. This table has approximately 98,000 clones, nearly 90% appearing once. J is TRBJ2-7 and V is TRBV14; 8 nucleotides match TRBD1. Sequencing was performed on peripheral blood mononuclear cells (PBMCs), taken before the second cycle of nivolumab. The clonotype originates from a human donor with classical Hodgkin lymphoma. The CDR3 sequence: CASSANRGAYEQYF. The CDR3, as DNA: TGTGCCAGCAGCGCGAACAGGGGGGCCTACGAGCAGTACTTC.